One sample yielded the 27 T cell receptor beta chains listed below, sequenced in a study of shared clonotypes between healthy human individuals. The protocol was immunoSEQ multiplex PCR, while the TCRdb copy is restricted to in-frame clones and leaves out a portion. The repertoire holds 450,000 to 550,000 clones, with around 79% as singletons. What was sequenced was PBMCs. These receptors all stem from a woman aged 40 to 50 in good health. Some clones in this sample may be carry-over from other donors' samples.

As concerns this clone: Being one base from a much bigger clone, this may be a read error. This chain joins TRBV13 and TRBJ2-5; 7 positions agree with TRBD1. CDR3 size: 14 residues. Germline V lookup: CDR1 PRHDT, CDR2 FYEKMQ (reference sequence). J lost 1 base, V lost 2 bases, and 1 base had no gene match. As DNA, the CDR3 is TGTGCCAGCAGCTTAAGGGGGCTCCAAGAGACCCAGTACTTC. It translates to CASSLRGLQETQYF.

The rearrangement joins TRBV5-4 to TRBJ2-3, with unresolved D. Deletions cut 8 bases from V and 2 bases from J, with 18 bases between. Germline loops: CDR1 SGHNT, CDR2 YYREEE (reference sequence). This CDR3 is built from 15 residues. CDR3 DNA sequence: TGTGCCAGTGCACTTGCCAGCATTGACACAGATACGCAGTATTTT. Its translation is CASALASIDTDTQYF.

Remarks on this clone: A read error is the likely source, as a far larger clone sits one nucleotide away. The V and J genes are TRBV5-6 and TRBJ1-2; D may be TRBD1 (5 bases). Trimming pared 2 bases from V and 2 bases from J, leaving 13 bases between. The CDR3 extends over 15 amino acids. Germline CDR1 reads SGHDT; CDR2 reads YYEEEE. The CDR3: CASSFGAEGNYGYTF. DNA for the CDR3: TGTGCCAGCAGCTTCGGGGCAGAGGGAAACTATGGCTACACCTTC.

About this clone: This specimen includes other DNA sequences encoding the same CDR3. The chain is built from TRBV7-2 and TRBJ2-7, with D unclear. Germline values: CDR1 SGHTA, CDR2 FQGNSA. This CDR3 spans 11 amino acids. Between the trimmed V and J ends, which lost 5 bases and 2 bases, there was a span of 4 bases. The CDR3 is CASSPAYEQYF. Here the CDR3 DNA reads TGTGCCAGCAGCCCCGCCTACGAGCAGTACTTC.

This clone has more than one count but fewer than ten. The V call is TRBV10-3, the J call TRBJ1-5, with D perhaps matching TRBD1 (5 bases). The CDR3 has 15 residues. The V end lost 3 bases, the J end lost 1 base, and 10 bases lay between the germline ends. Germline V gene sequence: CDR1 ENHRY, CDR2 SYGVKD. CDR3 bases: TGTGCCATCAGTGATAGGACACCCAGCAATCAGCCCCAGCATTTT. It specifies CAISDRTPSNQPQHF.

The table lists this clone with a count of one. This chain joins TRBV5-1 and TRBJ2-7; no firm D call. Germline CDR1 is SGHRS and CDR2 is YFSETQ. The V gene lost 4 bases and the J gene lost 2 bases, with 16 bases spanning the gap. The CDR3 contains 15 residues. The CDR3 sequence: CASSPTPGSAYEQYF. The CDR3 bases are TGCGCCAGCAGCCCCACCCCCGGCAGCGCCTACGAGCAGTACTTC.

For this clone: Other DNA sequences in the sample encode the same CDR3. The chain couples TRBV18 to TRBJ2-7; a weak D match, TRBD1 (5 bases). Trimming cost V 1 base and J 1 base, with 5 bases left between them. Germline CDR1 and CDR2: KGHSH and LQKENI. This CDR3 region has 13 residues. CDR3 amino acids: CASSPQGSYEQYF. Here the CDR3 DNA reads TGTGCCAGCTCACCACAGGGGTCCTACGAGCAGTACTTC.

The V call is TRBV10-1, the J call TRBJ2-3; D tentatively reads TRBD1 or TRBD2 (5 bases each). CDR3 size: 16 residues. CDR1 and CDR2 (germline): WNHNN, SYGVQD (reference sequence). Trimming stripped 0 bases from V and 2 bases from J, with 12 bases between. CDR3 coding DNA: TGCGCCAGCAGTGAGTCCCTAGGGGACCCCACAGATACGCAGTATTTT. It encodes CASSESLGDPTDTQYF.

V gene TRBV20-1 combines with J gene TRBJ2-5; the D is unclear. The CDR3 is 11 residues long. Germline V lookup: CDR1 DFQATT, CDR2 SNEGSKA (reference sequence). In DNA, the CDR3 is TGCAGCGAGACTTGGCAAGAGACCCAGTACTTC. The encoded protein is CSETWQETQYF.

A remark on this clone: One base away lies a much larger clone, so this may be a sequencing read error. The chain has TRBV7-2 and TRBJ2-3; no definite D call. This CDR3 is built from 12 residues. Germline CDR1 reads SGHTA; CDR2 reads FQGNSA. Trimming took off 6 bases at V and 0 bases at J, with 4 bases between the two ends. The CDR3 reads CASRLSTDTQYF. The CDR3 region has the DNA TGTGCCAGCAGGCTTAGCACAGATACGCAGTATTTT.

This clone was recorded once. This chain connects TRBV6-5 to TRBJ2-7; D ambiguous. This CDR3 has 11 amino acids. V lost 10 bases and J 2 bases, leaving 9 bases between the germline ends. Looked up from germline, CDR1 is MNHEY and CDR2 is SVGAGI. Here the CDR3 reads CATTGAYEQYF. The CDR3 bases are TGTGCCACTACGGGCGCCTACGAGCAGTACTTC.

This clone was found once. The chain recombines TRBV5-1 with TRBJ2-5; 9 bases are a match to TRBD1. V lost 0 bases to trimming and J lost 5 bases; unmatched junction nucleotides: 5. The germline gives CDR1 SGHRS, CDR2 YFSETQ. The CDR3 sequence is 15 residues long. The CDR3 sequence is CASSLVGQGRETQYF. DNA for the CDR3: TGCGCCAGCAGCTTGGTAGGACAGGGGAGGGAGACCCAGTACTTC. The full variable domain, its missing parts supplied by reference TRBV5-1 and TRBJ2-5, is KAGVTQTPRYLIKTRGQQVTLSCSPISGHRSVSWYQQTPGQGLQFLFEYFSETQRNKGNFPGRFSGRQFSNSRSEMNVSTLELGDSALYLCASSLVGQGRETQYFGPGTRLLVL.

The CDR3 coding sequence is TGTGCCAGCAGCAAAAGGACTAGCGGGACTCCTGAGCAGTTCTTC. It translates to CASSKRTSGTPEQFF. The chain joins TRBV7-6 to TRBJ2-1, with 12 bases aligning to TRBD2. CDR3 length: 15 amino acids. Germline values: CDR1 SGHVS, CDR2 FNYEAQ. The junction had 8 bases not matched to a gene; V was cut back by 5 bases and J by 9 bases.

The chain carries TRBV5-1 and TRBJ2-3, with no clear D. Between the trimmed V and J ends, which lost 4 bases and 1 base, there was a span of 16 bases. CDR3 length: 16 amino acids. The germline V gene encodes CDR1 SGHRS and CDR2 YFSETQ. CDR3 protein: CASSRDSDPGTDTQYF. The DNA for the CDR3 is TGCGCCAGCAGCCGTGACTCGGACCCAGGCACAGATACGCAGTATTTT.

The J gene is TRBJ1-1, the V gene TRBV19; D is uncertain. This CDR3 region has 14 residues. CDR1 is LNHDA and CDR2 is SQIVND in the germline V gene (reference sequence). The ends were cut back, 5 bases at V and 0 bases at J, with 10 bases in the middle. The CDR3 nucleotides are TGTGCCAGTAGTCAAGGATCAATGAACACTGAAGCTTTCTTT. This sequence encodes CASSQGSMNTEAFF.

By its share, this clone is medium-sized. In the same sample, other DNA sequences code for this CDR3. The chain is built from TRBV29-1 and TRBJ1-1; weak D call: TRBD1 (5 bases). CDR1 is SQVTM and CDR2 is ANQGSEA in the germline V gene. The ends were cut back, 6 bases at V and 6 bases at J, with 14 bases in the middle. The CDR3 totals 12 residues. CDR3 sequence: CSVGDGLAEAFF. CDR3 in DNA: TGCAGCGTCGGGGACGGCCTGGCTGAAGCTTTCTTT.

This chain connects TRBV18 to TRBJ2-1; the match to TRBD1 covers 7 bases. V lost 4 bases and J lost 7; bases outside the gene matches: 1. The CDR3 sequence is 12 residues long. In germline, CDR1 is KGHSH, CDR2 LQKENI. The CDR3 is CASSRDRNEQFF. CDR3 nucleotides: TGTGCCAGCTCACGGGACAGAAATGAGCAGTTCTTC.

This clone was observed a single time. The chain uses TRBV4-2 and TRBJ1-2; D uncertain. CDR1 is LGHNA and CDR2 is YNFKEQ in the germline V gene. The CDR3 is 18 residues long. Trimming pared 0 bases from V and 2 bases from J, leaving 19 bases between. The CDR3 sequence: CASSQDVEASNGNYGYTF. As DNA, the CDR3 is TGTGCCAGCAGCCAAGACGTGGAAGCTAGCAACGGGAACTATGGCTACACCTTC.

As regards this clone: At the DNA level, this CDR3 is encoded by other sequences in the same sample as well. DNA for the CDR3: TGTGCCAGCAGGGACAGGGCCGAAGCTTTCTTT. Its translation: CASRDRAEAFF. J is TRBJ1-1 and V is TRBV28, with 8 bases identical to TRBD1. Germline V lookup: CDR1 MDHEN, CDR2 SYDVKM. The CDR3 is 11 residues long. J lost 8 bases, V lost 6 bases, and 2 bases had no gene match.

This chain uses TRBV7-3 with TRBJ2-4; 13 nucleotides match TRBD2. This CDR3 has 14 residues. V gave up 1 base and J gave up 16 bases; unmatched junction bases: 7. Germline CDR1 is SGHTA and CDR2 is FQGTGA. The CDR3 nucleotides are TGTGCCAGCAGCTTAAGTGGGACTAGCGGGACCCGATACTTC. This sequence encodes CASSLSGTSGTRYF.

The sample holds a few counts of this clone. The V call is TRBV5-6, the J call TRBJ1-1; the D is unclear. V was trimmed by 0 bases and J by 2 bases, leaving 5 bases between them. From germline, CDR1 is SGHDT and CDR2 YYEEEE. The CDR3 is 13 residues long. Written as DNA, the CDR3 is TGTGCCAGCAGCTTGGCGGCAAACACTGAAGCTTTCTTT. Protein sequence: CASSLAANTEAFF. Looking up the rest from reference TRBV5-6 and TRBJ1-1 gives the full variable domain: DAGVTQSPTHLIKTRGQQVTLRCSPKSGHDTVSWYQQALGQGPQFIFQYYEEEERQRGNFPDRFSGHQFPNYSSELNVNALLLGDSALYLCASSLAANTEAFFGQGTRLTVV.

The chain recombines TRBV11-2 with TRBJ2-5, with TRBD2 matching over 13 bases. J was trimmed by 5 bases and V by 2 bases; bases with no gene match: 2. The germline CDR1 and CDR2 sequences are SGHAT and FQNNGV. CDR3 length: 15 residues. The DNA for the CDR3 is TGTGCCAGCAGCTTAACTAGCGGGAGGGAGGAGACCCAGTACTTC. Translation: CASSLTSGREETQYF.

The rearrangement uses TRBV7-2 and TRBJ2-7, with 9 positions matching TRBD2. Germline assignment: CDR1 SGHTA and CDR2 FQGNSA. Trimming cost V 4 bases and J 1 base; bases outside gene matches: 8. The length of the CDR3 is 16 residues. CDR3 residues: CASSSWTSVGSYEQYF. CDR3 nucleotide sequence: TGTGCCAGCAGCTCCTGGACTAGCGTGGGATCCTACGAGCAGTACTTC.

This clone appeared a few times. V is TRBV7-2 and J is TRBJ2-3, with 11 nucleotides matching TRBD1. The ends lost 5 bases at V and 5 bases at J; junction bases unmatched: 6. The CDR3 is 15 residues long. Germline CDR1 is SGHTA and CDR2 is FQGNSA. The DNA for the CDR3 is TGTGCCAGCAGCGCACCGGGACAGGGGGTAGATACGCAGTATTTT. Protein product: CASSAPGQGVDTQYF. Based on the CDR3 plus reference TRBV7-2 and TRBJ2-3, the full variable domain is GAGVSQSPSNKVTEKGKDVELRCDPISGHTALYWYRQSLGQGLEFLIYFQGNSAPDKSGLPSDRFSAERTGGSVSTLTIQRTQQEDSAVYLCASSAPGQGVDTQYFGPGTRLTVL.

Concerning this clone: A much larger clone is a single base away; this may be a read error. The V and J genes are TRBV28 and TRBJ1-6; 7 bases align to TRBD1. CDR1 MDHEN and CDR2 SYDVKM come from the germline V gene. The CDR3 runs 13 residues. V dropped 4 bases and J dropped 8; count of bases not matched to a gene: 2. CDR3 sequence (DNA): TGTGCCAGCAGTTCGGACAGGCATTCACCCCTCCACTTT. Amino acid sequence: CASSSDRHSPLHF.

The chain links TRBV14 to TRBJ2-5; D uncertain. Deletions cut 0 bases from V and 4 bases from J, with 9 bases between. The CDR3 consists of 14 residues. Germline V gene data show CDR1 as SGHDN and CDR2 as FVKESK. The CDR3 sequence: CASSQEPVGETQYF. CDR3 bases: TGTGCCAGCAGCCAAGAACCGGTGGGAGAGACCCAGTACTTC.

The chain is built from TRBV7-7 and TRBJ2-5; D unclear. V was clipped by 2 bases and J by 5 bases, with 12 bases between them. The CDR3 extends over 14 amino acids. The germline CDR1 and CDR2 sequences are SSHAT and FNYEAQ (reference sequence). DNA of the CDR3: TGTGCCAGCAGCTTACTCCGGATTGGGGAGACCCAGTACTTC. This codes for CASSLLRIGETQYF.